The clone carrying this TCR beta chain occurred once. Antigen unknown. 13 Jbeta primers and 60 Vbeta primers were used for the PCR. TCRdb's copy holds only in-frame clones and misses some; the assay was immunoSEQ multiplex PCR. The sample has some 100,000 clones, more than 65% seen once. This CDR3 is 14 amino acids long. Germline lookup yields CDR1 SGHTA and CDR2 FQGNSA. The junction had 6 bases not matched to a gene; V was cut back by 5 bases and J by 2 bases. This record comes from a study of cytomegalovirus exposure and HLA in healthy donors. Findings and caveats of the study: Researchers catalogued approximately 160 TCR beta chains as cytomegalovirus-associated.

The V and J genes are TRBV7-2 and TRBJ2-7; TRBD1 aligns across 7 bases. The sample consisted of PBMCs. The receptor comes from a woman younger than 30 in good health and CMV-seropositive. The CDR3: CASSVQGQAYEQYF. CDR3 DNA sequence: TGTGCCAGCAGCGTACAGGGGCAGGCCTACGAGCAGTACTTC.